Each of the 26 T cell receptor delta chains below was sequenced from the same sample in a study of gamma-delta T cells after stem cell transplantation (dated by TCRdb to about 2016). The library was made by RT-PCR. Sequencing instrument: Illumina MiSeq. With CATT, TCRdb called clones again from the public reads; duplicate DNA rows were later joined. Within this sample are fewer than 1,500 delta-chain clones, with less than 3% of them counted one time only. Less than 55% of the sample rests with the top ten. Sequenced input: gamma-delta T cells. The receptors shown here come from a human donor. It is not recorded whose cells these are; they may come from a transplant donor.

There are a few counts of this clone. A read error is the likely source, as a far larger clone sits one nucleotide away. Other DNA sequences in the same sample also yield this CDR3. V usage is TRDV2 and J usage is TRDJ1; 7 bases line up with TRDD3. This CDR3 region has 16 residues. V dropped 0 bases and J dropped 8; count of bases not matched to a gene: 14. Germline V gene data show CDR1 as GEAIGNYY and CDR2 as EKD. This chain's CDR3 is CACDTGVGDPFDKLIF. DNA for the CDR3: TGTGCCTGTGACACCGGAGTGGGGGACCCCTTCGACAAACTCATCTTT.

Details on this clone: TCRdb assigns this DNA the protein of a much larger clone, which departs from its translation at residue 6; this likely reflects a read error, and the protein shown comes from translating the DNA. The chain links TRDV2 to TRDJ1; 9 nucleotides agree with TRDD3. CDR3 length: 19 residues. After removal of 2 bases from V and 4 bases from J, the junction contained 19 bases not matched to a gene. Germline CDR1 reads GEAIGNYY; CDR2 reads EKD. The CDR3 nucleotides read TGTGCCTGTGACATCAGTACTCTGGGGGATCCAGAAATAAGCGATAAACTCATCTTT. Translated: CACDISTLGDPEISDKLIF.

About this clone: A far larger clone is one nucleotide away, so this likely arose from a read error. The same CDR3 can be traced to other DNA sequences in this sample. The CDR3 is CALGEPPGDTKKLIF. For the CDR3, the DNA is TGTGCTCTTGGGGAACCACCGGGGGACACCAAGAAACTCATCTTT. The genes are TRDV1 and TRDJ1; a weak D match, TRDD3 (6 bases). CDR1 is TSWWSYY, CDR2 QGS, per germline. The CDR3 totals 15 residues. V dropped 1 base and J dropped 8 bases, with 17 bases sitting between them.

Within the sample, this clone is medium-sized. A far larger clone differs by one base, so this is likely a read error. The chain has TRDV1 and TRDJ1, with TRDD3 identical over 9 bases. The V and J ends lost 2 bases and 0 bases, in that order; junction bases with no gene match: 28. CDR3 length: 24 residues. Germline assignment: CDR1 TSWWSYY and CDR2 QGS. CDR3 residues: CALGERRSSQSFLTGGKYTDKLIF. The DNA of the CDR3 is TGTGCTCTTGGGGAAAGGCGTTCCTCACAGTCCTTCCTTACTGGGGGAAAGTACACCGATAAACTCATCTTT.

This clone was picked up a small number of times. TCRdb's protein, taken from a much larger clone, differs from this DNA's translation at residue 5, likely owing to a read error; the protein displayed comes from the DNA. The chain is built from TRDV2 and TRDJ1; TRDD3 agrees at 9 bases. Germline CDR1 reads GEAIGNYY; CDR2 reads EKD. The CDR3 covers 14 residues. The trim removed 3 bases at V and 8 bases at J, leaving 9 bases unmatched. The CDR3 DNA is TGTGCCTGTGACCACGTACTGGGGGACTCGAAACTCATCTTT. This gives the protein CACDHVLGDSKLIF.

Turning to this clone: The translation of this DNA and the TCRdb protein of a much larger clone differ at residue 12, probably owing to a read error; the protein shown here is translated from the DNA. V usage is TRDV1 and J usage is TRDJ1; the D gene is possibly TRDD2 (5 bases). The CDR3 consists of 19 residues. Germline V gene lookup returns CDR1 TSWWSYY and CDR2 QGS. Trimming shortened V by 2 bases and J by 5 bases, and 27 bases separated the two germline ends. CDR3 in amino acids: CALGEKEILSIPDRDKLIF. The CDR3 DNA follows: TGTGCTCTTGGGGAAAAGGAGATCCTATCAATCCCTGACCGAGATAAACTCATCTTT.

This clone was seen repeatedly, ten times or more. Since a far larger clone is one base different, this is likely a read error. This sample includes further DNA sequences coding for the same CDR3. This chain joins TRDV1 and TRDJ1; 9 bases map to TRDD3. Germline CDR1 and CDR2: TSWWSYY and QGS. The CDR3 is made up of 24 amino acids. The CDR3 coding sequence is TGCGCTCTTGGGGAAAGGCGTTCCTCACGGTCCTTCCTTACTGGGGGAAAGTACACCGATAAACTCATCTTT. Protein product: CALGERRSSRSFLTGGKYTDKLIF.

By proportion, this clone is medium-sized. It is likely a read error: a sequence one base away is far more abundant. J is TRDJ1 and V is TRDV2; 8 nucleotides agree with TRDD3. The CDR3 totals 18 residues. CDR1 and CDR2 (germline): GEAIGNYY, EKD. CDR3 bases: TGTGCCTGTGACACCAGGGTACGAGGGCTGGGGGACACCGATAAACCCATCTTT. This encodes CACDTRVRGLGDTDKPIF.

As for this clone: The TCRdb protein, from a much larger clone, departs from this DNA's translation at residue 4, likely by read error; the protein shown derives from the DNA. The chain uses TRDV2 and TRDJ1; 8 positions match TRDD3. CDR1 is GEAIGNYY, CDR2 EKD, per germline. V was pared by 6 bases and J by 0 bases, with 17 bases of the junction left unmatched. There are 18 residues in the CDR3. CDR3 in amino acids: CACNPVLGVEEYTDKLIF. CDR3 DNA sequence: TGTGCCTGTAACCCGGTACTGGGGGTGGAGGAATACACCGATAAACTCATCTTT.

Remarks on this clone: A read error is the likely source, as a far larger clone sits one nucleotide away. This chain uses TRDV2 with TRDJ1; 10 bases map to TRDD3. The germline V gene encodes CDR1 GEAIGNYY and CDR2 EKD. V lost 1 base, J lost 0 bases, and 22 bases stayed unmatched. This CDR3 has 22 amino acids. This CDR3 is CACDTNSFLRWGIHPYTDKLIF. CDR3 DNA: TGTGCCTGTGACACGAATAGTTTCCTACGTTGGGGGATACACCCGTACACCGATAAACTCATCTTT.

This clone was counted between two and nine times. TCRdb's listed protein matches a much larger clone and diverges from this DNA's translation at residue 6, likely through a read error; the protein shown comes from the DNA. The V and J genes are TRDV2 and TRDJ1, with TRDD3 matching over 10 bases. Per germline, CDR1 GEAIGNYY and CDR2 EKD. The CDR3 extends over 16 amino acids. The V segment lost 3 bases and the J segment 7 bases; nucleotides outside the gene matches: 13. In DNA, the CDR3 is TGTGCCTGTGACCCGTCCGTAAGGGGGATACGCGGTAAACTCATCTTT. Its translation is CACDPSVRGIRGKLIF.

As concerns this clone: The protein TCRdb gives is from a much larger clone and does not agree with this DNA's translation at residue 8, likely a read error; the protein shown here comes from the DNA. The chain carries TRDV2 and TRDJ3; maybe TRDD3 (5 bases). Germline CDR1 is GEAIGNYY and CDR2 is EKD. The germline V and J ends were trimmed by 1 base and 0 bases, with 12 bases remaining between them. The CDR3 has 18 residues. The CDR3 DNA is TGTGCCTGTGACACGGCTGGGTCGAGCTCCTGGGACACCCGACAGATGTTTTTC. Amino acids: CACDTAGSSSWDTRQMFF.

Comment on this clone: The TCRdb protein, from a much larger clone, departs from this DNA's translation at residue 16, likely by read error; the protein shown derives from the DNA. This sequence joins TRDV3 and TRDJ1; D perhaps matches TRDD3 (5 bases). Per germline, CDR1 TVYSNPD and CDR2 GDNSRS (reference sequence). The CDR3 spans 24 residues. V was clipped by 2 bases and J by 0 bases, with 43 bases between them. CDR3 coding DNA: TGTGCCTTTGTGGGGACCGTTACCTTTGTCTTCAATTCACTCCCAACTCAGGACACCGATAAACTCATCTTT. Translated, it gives CAFVGTVTFVFNSLPTQDTDKLIF. The entire variable domain, with the rest obtained from reference TRDV3 and TRDJ1, is as follows: CDKVTQSSPDQTVASGSEVVLLCTYDTVYSNPDLFWYRIRPDYSFQFVFYGDNSRSEGADFTQGRFSVKHILTQKAFHLVISPVRTEDSATYYCAFVGTVTFVFNSLPTQDTDKLIFGKGTRVTVEP.

By frequency in the sample, this clone is medium-sized. This rearrangement joins TRDV1 to TRDJ1; 13 positions agree with TRDD3. This CDR3 has 20 residues. The ends lost 9 bases at V and 0 bases at J; junction bases unmatched: 19. In germline, CDR1 is TSWWSYY, CDR2 QGS. The CDR3 reads CALLIPLRYWGIRDTDKLIF. The DNA for the CDR3 is TGTGCTCTACTAATTCCCCTACGGTACTGGGGGATACGGGACACCGATAAACTCATCTTT.

Details on this clone: TCRdb's protein for this DNA is that of a much larger clone and differs from the translation at residue 3, likely a read error; the protein shown is the DNA translation. V and J are TRDV1 and TRDJ1; 7 positions match TRDD3. CDR3 size: 17 residues. The germline V gene encodes CDR1 TSWWSYY and CDR2 QGS. CDR3 region: CAPGEHPTGGSADKLIF. DNA of the CDR3: TGTGCTCCTGGGGAACACCCTACGGGGGGATCGGCCGATAAACTCATCTTT.

Note on this clone: This likely traces to a read error, being one base from a far larger clone. Other nucleotide sequences in the sample specify the same CDR3. The genes are TRDV1 and TRDJ1; TRDD3 agrees at 9 bases. This CDR3 comprises 15 residues. Germline V gene lookup returns CDR1 TSWWSYY and CDR2 QGS. The CDR3 DNA follows: TGTGCTCTCGGGGAACCACCGGGGGATACCAAGAAACTCATCTTT. It translates to CALGEPPGDTKKLIF.

This clone turned up a few times. TCRdb lists the protein of a much larger clone for this DNA, which differs at residue 4, so this is likely a read error; the protein given here is translated from the DNA itself. The rearrangement links TRDV2 to TRDJ1; D possibly matches TRDD2 or TRDD3 (5 bases each). Germline V gives CDR1 GEAIGNYY, CDR2 EKD. The CDR3 covers 19 residues. Trimming shortened V by 5 bases and J by 0 bases, and 27 bases separated the two germline ends. CDR3 nucleotide sequence: TGTGCCTGTGGCACTCTACCTACTGGCCTCCATGGGGACACCGATAAACTCATCTTT. This sequence encodes CACGTLPTGLHGDTDKLIF.

This clone was detected only a few times. This DNA's translation differs at residue 10 from TCRdb's protein, which comes from a much larger clone; a read error is likely, and the protein shown is translated from the DNA. This chain connects TRDV2 to TRDJ1, with 10 bases identical to TRDD3. Unmatched junction bases numbered 10, after V lost 6 bases and J lost 1 base. Germline V gene lookup returns CDR1 GEAIGNYY and CDR2 EKD. The CDR3 length is 16 residues. DNA for the CDR3: TGTGCCTGTTCCCAAGGGGGGATACGCTGCACCGATAAACTCATCTTT. Translation: CACSQGGIRCTDKLIF.

As concerns this clone: For this DNA, TCRdb reports the protein of a much larger clone, which diverges at residue 11, most likely from a read error; the protein presented here is translated directly from the DNA. The chain joins TRDV1 to TRDJ1; D may be TRDD2 (6 bases). CDR3 length equals 17 residues. V lost 3 bases, J lost 0 bases, and 17 bases lay in between. CDR1 is TSWWSYY and CDR2 is QGS in the germline V gene. The CDR3: CALGELPSLLHTDKLIF. The CDR3 DNA reads as TGTGCTCTTGGGGAGTTACCTTCCCTTCTCCACACCGATAAACTCATCTTT.

This clone was observed a handful of times. A read error likely explains why the TCRdb protein, taken from a much larger clone, differs from this DNA's translation at residue 5; the protein shown is translated from the DNA. The chain couples TRDV3 to TRDJ1; TRDD3 aligns across 11 bases. This CDR3 has 19 amino acids. Per the germline V gene, CDR1 is TVYSNPD and CDR2 is GDNSRS (reference sequence). Unmatched junction bases numbered 17, after V lost 2 bases and J lost 0 bases. The CDR3 DNA reads TGTGCCTTTGGCTCTTCCTACGGGTACTGGGGGATATACACCGATAAACTCATCTTT. It yields the protein CAFGSSYGYWGIYTDKLIF.

By proportion, this clone is large (0.1 to 1%). In the same sample, other DNA sequences code for this CDR3. The gene calls are TRDV1 and TRDJ1, with D perhaps matching TRDD2 (5 bases). Trimming cost V 2 bases and J 5 bases, with 27 bases left between them. The CDR3 is made up of 19 amino acids. Germline V CDR1 and CDR2: TSWWSYY, QGS. The CDR3 sequence is CALGEKEILSILDRDKLIF. The DNA for the CDR3 is TGTGCTCTTGGGGAAAAGGAGATCCTATCAATCCTTGACCGAGATAAACTCATCTTT.

Relative to its sample, this clone is medium-sized. A far larger clone is one base from this, pointing to a likely read error. The rearrangement uses TRDV2 and TRDJ1; D might be TRDD2 or TRDD3, each matching 5 bases. CDR1 and CDR2 (germline): GEAIGNYY, EKD. The CDR3 runs 16 residues. The CDR3 reads CACDTWGLTYTDKPIF. In DNA form, the CDR3 reads TGTGCCTGTGACACCTGGGGACTTACCTACACCGATAAACCCATCTTT.

V and J are TRDV1 and TRDJ1; 9 positions agree with TRDD3. Germline V lookup: CDR1 TSWWSYY, CDR2 QGS. Losses at the gene ends were 3 bases for V and 1 base for J; bases not matched to a gene: 24. The CDR3 sequence is 22 residues long. The CDR3 DNA reads as TGTGCTCTTGGGGACCTCCATACGGGGTACTGGGGGACCGCCCCCACCACCGATAAACTCATCTTT. It codes for CALGDLHTGYWGTAPTTDKLIF.

This clone was seen a few times. One base separates it from a far larger clone, so it is likely a read error. Other DNA sequences in this specimen translate into the identical CDR3. The rearrangement links TRDV3 to TRDJ2, with TRDD3 identical over 8 bases. CDR1 TVYSNPD and CDR2 GDNSRS come from the germline V gene (reference sequence). This CDR3 region has 15 residues. The CDR3 DNA is TGCGCCTTCTCGTACTGGGGGCCATTAACAGCACAACTCTTCTTT. Translated: CAFSYWGPLTAQLFF.

A note on this clone: Given a far larger clone just one base away, this is likely a sequencing read error. The sample holds other DNA sequences that translate to the same CDR3. CDR3 bases: TGTGCCTGTGACACTCTACCTACCGGCCTCCATGGGGACACCGATAAACTCATCTTT. This translates into CACDTLPTGLHGDTDKLIF. The rearrangement joins TRDV2 to TRDJ1, with D perhaps given as TRDD2 or TRDD3 (5 bases each). Germline V CDR1 and CDR2: GEAIGNYY, EKD. Trimming took off 1 base at V and 0 bases at J, with 23 bases between the two ends. The CDR3 extends over 19 amino acids.

This clone was detected only a few times. TCRdb assigns this DNA the protein of a much larger clone, which departs from its translation at residue 10; this likely reflects a read error, and the protein shown comes from translating the DNA. The chain has TRDV2 and TRDJ1; D might be TRDD2 (5 bases). V was clipped by 0 bases and J by 0 bases, with 28 bases between them. This CDR3 has 21 residues. In germline, CDR1 is GEAIGNYY, CDR2 EKD. The CDR3 spells CACDTVGPTEAGSEYTDKLIF. The DNA for the CDR3 is TGTGCCTGTGACACCGTGGGCCCTACTGAGGCCGGTTCCGAGTACACCGATAAACTCATCTTT.